A single sample gave rise to the 20 T cell receptor beta chains below, sequenced in a study of T-cell memory formation after mild COVID-19. TCRdb used MiXCR to reprocess the 5' RACE reads, holding one entry per CDR3 protein. The sample contains 450,000 to 650,000 distinct CDR3 sequences, 20% to 25% of which appear only once. The sample taken for sequencing was PBMCs or a T cell subset sorted from them (not recorded which). The receptors were sampled from an adult woman who had mild COVID-19 (a few samples of this study predate the infection). Cell type and time point are not known.

The chain is built from TRBV5-6 and TRBJ2-5; TRBD2 aligns across 15 bases. The CDR3 has 15 amino acids. V lost 4 bases to trimming and J lost 6 bases; unmatched junction nucleotides: 4. The germline CDR1 and CDR2 sequences are SGHDT and YYEEEE. The CDR3 nucleotides are TGTGCCAGCAGCCCGGGACTAGCGGGGGGTCAGACCCAGTACTTC. Protein sequence: CASSPGLAGGQTQYF.

Only a few counts were recorded for this clonotype. Written as DNA, the CDR3 is TGTGCCAGCAGACTCAGCGTGACTAGCGGGAGCAGGGAGCAGTACTTC. Translating gives CASRLSVTSGSREQYF. The chain has TRBV7-2 and TRBJ2-7, with 12 bases fitting TRBD2. Trimming cost V 6 bases and J 7 bases; bases outside gene matches: 13. The CDR3 totals 16 residues. Germline-derived CDR1 and CDR2 are SGHTA and FQGNSA.

A few counts support this clonotype. This sequence joins TRBV29-1 and TRBJ2-3; tentatively, D is TRBD1 (5 bases). In germline, CDR1 is SQVTM, CDR2 ANQGSEA. The CDR3 has 13 residues. The germline V and J ends were trimmed by 6 bases and 4 bases, with 14 bases remaining between them. The CDR3 nucleotides read TGCAGCGTAGACCCGCAGGGCGCAGATACGCAGTATTTT. It translates to CSVDPQGADTQYF.

The chain has TRBV9 and TRBJ1-1; 7 bases fit TRBD1. Germline CDR1 SGDLS, CDR2 YYNGEE. Trimming removed 1 base from V and 4 bases from J; junction bases left unmatched: 4. The CDR3 length is 14 residues. CDR3: CASSVTQGGTEAFF. The DNA for the CDR3 is TGTGCCAGCAGCGTAACCCAGGGGGGCACTGAAGCTTTCTTT.

The rearrangement joins TRBV3-1 to TRBJ2-5, with TRBD2 as a possible D gene (7 bases). Germline values: CDR1 LGHDT, CDR2 YNNKEL (reference sequence). The CDR3 is made up of 14 amino acids. The V end lost 8 bases, the J end lost 0 bases, and 13 bases lay between the germline ends. The CDR3 region has the DNA TGTGCCAGCCTGGCGGGGGCCAACCAAGAGACCCAGTACTTC. This codes for CASLAGANQETQYF.

The rearrangement links TRBV2 to TRBJ2-7; 9 nucleotides align to TRBD2. The CDR3 runs to 14 residues. CDR1 is SNHLY, CDR2 FYNNEI, per germline. Trimming removed 5 bases from V and 4 bases from J; junction bases left unmatched: 6. The CDR3 loop is CASSSSSGAYEQYF. CDR3 DNA sequence: TGTGCCAGCAGTTCCTCTAGCGGGGCTTACGAGCAGTACTTC.

This clonotype was counted many times. The chain joins TRBV5-1 to TRBJ2-3; 11 positions match TRBD2. The length of the CDR3 is 15 residues. The germline CDR1 and CDR2 sequences are SGHRS and YFSETQ. V shed 4 bases, J shed 1 base, and the junction held 2 bases outside the gene matches. CDR3 coding DNA: TGCGCCAGCAGCATACTAGCGGGAGGCACAGATACGCAGTATTTT. Its translation is CASSILAGGTDTQYF. The entire variable domain, with the rest obtained from reference TRBV5-1 and TRBJ2-3, is as follows: KAGVTQTPRYLIKTRGQQVTLSCSPISGHRSVSWYQQTPGQGLQFLFEYFSETQRNKGNFPGRFSGRQFSNSRSEMNVSTLELGDSALYLCASSILAGGTDTQYFGPGTRLTVL.

The chain has TRBV27 and TRBJ2-3; D remains ambiguous. V lost 1 base, J lost 0 bases, and 8 bases lay in between. Germline CDR1 MNHEY, CDR2 SMNVEV (reference sequence). CDR3 length: 15 residues. The CDR3 DNA sequence: TGTGCCAGCAGTTTATACACCCCTAGCACAGATACGCAGTATTTT. This encodes CASSLYTPSTDTQYF.

The chain recombines TRBV2 with TRBJ2-7; 9 bases are shared with TRBD2. Germline CDR1 is SNHLY and CDR2 is FYNNEI. The CDR3 length is 16 residues. With V trimmed by 6 bases and J by 2 bases, 11 bases remained unmatched. The CDR3 region is CASSASLLAGTYEQYF. The CDR3 DNA sequence: TGTGCCAGCAGCGCAAGTTTACTAGCGGGCACCTACGAGCAGTACTTC. The complete variable domain, with remaining parts taken from reference TRBV2 and TRBJ2-7, reads EPEVTQTPSHQVTQMGQEVILRCVPISNHLYFYWYRQILGQKVEFLVSFYNNEISEKSEIFDDQFSVERPDGSNFTLKIRSTKLEDSAMYFCASSASLLAGTYEQYFGPGTRLTVT.

This clonotype was recorded a few times. This chain links TRBV7-9 with TRBJ2-1, with D possibly matching TRBD1 (6 bases). The germline V and J ends were trimmed by 1 base and 8 bases, with 12 bases remaining between them. The germline gives CDR1 SEHNR, CDR2 FQNEAQ (reference sequence). This CDR3 has 14 residues. CDR3: CASSLVQGFDEQFF. The DNA of the CDR3 is TGTGCCAGCAGCTTAGTCCAGGGGTTCGATGAGCAGTTCTTC.

Worth noting for this clonotype: The junction shows a germline mismatch at one end, possibly a read error. V and J are TRBV27 and TRBJ2-7; TRBD1 matches at 9 bases. CDR1 and CDR2 from the germline V gene are MNHEY and SMNVEV (reference sequence). This CDR3 comprises 13 residues. CDR3 amino acids: CSSRTGEIYEQYF. For the CDR3, the DNA is TGTTCCAGCCGGACAGGGGAAATCTACGAGCAGTACTTC.

In its sample, this clonotype was seen a few times. CDR3 sequence: CASSRLAETVETQYF. The CDR3 bases are TGTGCCAGCAGTCGACTAGCGGAAACAGTAGAGACCCAGTACTTC. The J gene is TRBJ2-5, the V gene TRBV12-3 or TRBV12-4; 9 positions agree with TRBD2. Germline trimming cut 5 bases from V and 4 bases from J; bases unmatched to any gene: 8. The length of the CDR3 is 15 residues.

The chain links TRBV20-1 to TRBJ1-5; TRBD1 is a possible D gene (5 bases). The V gene lost 5 bases and the J gene lost 0 bases, with 8 bases spanning the gap. CDR3 size: 13 residues. Germline V gene lookup returns CDR1 DFQATT and CDR2 SNEGSKA (reference sequence). In nucleotides, the CDR3 is TGCAGTGCTTGGGACGGTAGCAATCAGCCCCAGCATTTT. Translating it yields CSAWDGSNQPQHF.

The gene calls are TRBV29-1 and TRBJ1-1; no clear D gene. Germline V gene data show CDR1 as SQVTM and CDR2 as ANQGSEA. The length of the CDR3 is 12 residues. With 7 bases removed from V and 0 bases from J, the gap between germline ends came to 9 bases. As DNA, the CDR3 is TGCAGCGCCCGTCGCATGAACACTGAAGCTTTCTTT. Its protein is CSARRMNTEAFF.

The sample holds many counts of this clonotype. V usage is TRBV12-3 or TRBV12-4 and J usage is TRBJ2-7, with 10 bases matching TRBD2. The CDR3 has 14 residues. Losses at the gene ends were 4 bases for V and 3 bases for J; bases not matched to a gene: 3. The CDR3 reads CASSSSGGSYEQYF. The DNA for the CDR3 is TGTGCCAGCAGTTCTAGCGGGGGAAGCTACGAGCAGTACTTC.

The J gene is TRBJ1-1, the V gene TRBV11-3; 7 positions agree with TRBD1. Losses at the gene ends were 5 bases for V and 3 bases for J; bases not matched to a gene: 12. From germline, CDR1 is SGHNT and CDR2 YENEEA. The CDR3 extends over 16 amino acids. CDR3 DNA: TGTGCCAGCAGCCAAACCTCGGACAGGCCCGACACTGAAGCTTTCTTT. Translation: CASSQTSDRPDTEAFF.

The chain carries TRBV11-3 and TRBJ1-1; 7 bases are shared with TRBD1. The CDR3 loop spans 18 amino acids. Trimming took 0 bases from V and 8 from J; bases not matched to a gene: 18. CDR1 SGHNT and CDR2 YENEEA come from the germline V gene. The CDR3 spells CASSLDIIFDGQVLEAFF. CDR3 coding DNA: TGTGCCAGCAGCTTAGATATAATTTTCGACGGACAGGTGTTGGAAGCTTTCTTT. The full variable domain, completed using reference TRBV11-3 and TRBJ1-1, is EAGVVQSPRYKIIEKKQPVAFWCNPISGHNTLYWYLQNLGQGPELLIRYENEEAVDDSQLPKDRFSAERLKGVDSTLKIQPAELGDSAVYLCASSLDIIFDGQVLEAFFGQGTRLTVV.

This clonotype was seen a few times. This rearrangement joins TRBV5-1 to TRBJ2-3; D is unresolved. V dropped 4 bases and J dropped 0 bases, with 15 bases sitting between them. The CDR3 is made up of 16 amino acids. From germline, CDR1 is SGHRS and CDR2 YFSETQ. In DNA, the CDR3 is TGCGCCAGCAGCGCCCTAGGTACAGAGAGCACAGATACGCAGTATTTT. This gives the protein CASSALGTESTDTQYF.

The J gene is TRBJ1-3, the V gene TRBV7-2, with no clear D. CDR3 length: 17 residues. The germline V and J ends were trimmed by 1 base and 0 bases, with 13 bases remaining between them. Per the germline V gene, CDR1 is SGHTA and CDR2 is FQGNSA. The CDR3 coding sequence is TGTGCCAGCAGCTTAGGGCATCGGACGCTCTCTGGAAACACCATATATTTT. Translated, it gives CASSLGHRTLSGNTIYF.

This clonotype has a handful of counts. The chain couples TRBV20-1 to TRBJ2-3; D might be TRBD2 (6 bases). The ends were cut back, 0 bases at V and 3 bases at J, with 19 bases in the middle. Germline loops: CDR1 DFQATT, CDR2 SNEGSKA (reference sequence). The CDR3 spans 17 residues. The CDR3 region is CSARDIFGQAGTDTQYF. The CDR3 region has the DNA TGCAGTGCTAGAGATATATTTGGCCAGGCGGGGACAGATACGCAGTATTTT.